The clone carrying this T cell receptor beta chain was picked up a small number of times. As yet, its antigen is unknown. This specimen belongs to a study of T cell repertoires in cytomegalovirus infection. For the study at large: CMV infection together with matching HLA type was indicated by public TCR beta signatures. Study results and caveats: People with CMV and the relevant HLA were identified by cumulative public TCR beta family frequency.

TCRdb used MiXCR to reprocess the reads, holding one entry per CDR3 protein. Of about 920,000 distinct CDR3 sequences in the sample, around 32% were seen once. With V trimmed by 4 bases and J by 4 bases, 7 bases remained unmatched. This CDR3 has 14 residues. The V gene's germline CDR1 is SGHKS and CDR2 YYEKEE (reference sequence). This TCR was sampled from a human donor in good health (CMV status not recorded). Some clones in this sample may be carry-over from other donors' samples. Sequencing used cultured CD8+ T cells from PBMCs, obtained from culture after CMV antigen stimulation. This chain connects TRBV5-5 to TRBJ1-2; 7 nucleotides align to TRBD1. The CDR3 sequence: CASSDAGTVYGYTF. Here the CDR3 DNA reads TGTGCCAGCAGCGATGCCGGGACAGTCTATGGCTACACCTTC.